A single sample is the source of the 28 T cell receptor beta chains below, sequenced in a study of cytomegalovirus exposure and HLA in healthy donors. Using immunoSEQ multiplex PCR, the repertoire was profiled, and TCRdb retains in-frame clones only, with some absent. The table lists 90,000 to 100,000 clones, over 85% of them singletons. The sample taken for sequencing was PBMCs. Source of these receptors: a woman aged 25 to 45 in good health and CMV-seropositive.

This clone has only one observation. The rearrangement links TRBV19 to TRBJ2-7, with TRBD1 matching over 7 bases. The V gene end was trimmed by 6 bases and the J gene end by 3 bases; junction bases not matched to a gene: 11. CDR3 size: 15 residues. Germline V gives CDR1 LNHDA, CDR2 SQIVND (reference sequence). The CDR3 DNA is TGTGCCAGTAGCACCGACAGGGAGAGGGGCTACGAGCAGTACTTC. Its translation: CASSTDRERGYEQYF. The full variable domain, with the rest looked up from reference TRBV19 and TRBJ2-7, is DGGITQSPKYLFRKEGQNVTLSCEQNLNHDAMYWYRQDPGQGLRLIYYSQIVNDFQKGDIAEGYSVSREKKESFPLTVTSAQKNPTAFYLCASSTDRERGYEQYFGPGTRLTVT.

The chain recombines TRBV6-1 with TRBJ2-1; D is perhaps TRBD2 (5 bases). The V gene lost 2 bases and the J gene lost 8 bases, with 19 bases spanning the gap. This CDR3 comprises 16 residues. CDR1 is MNHNS and CDR2 is SASEGT in the germline V gene. The CDR3, as DNA: TGTGCCAGCAGTGAAAGAGTCAGGAGGTTGTCGGATGAGCAGTTCTTC. It specifies CASSERVRRLSDEQFF.

This clone has only a few counts. The chain uses TRBV19 and TRBJ1-1; no firm D call. V was pared by 5 bases and J by 0 bases, with 7 bases between. Germline V gene data show CDR1 as LNHDA and CDR2 as SQIVND (reference sequence). CDR3 length equals 13 residues. The CDR3 nucleotides are TGTGCCAGTAGTCAGATGATGAACACTGAAGCTTTCTTT. Translation gives CASSQMMNTEAFF.

This clone was counted between two and nine times. The chain employs TRBV28 and TRBJ2-7; a weak D match, TRBD1 (5 bases). The length of the CDR3 is 14 residues. V lost 4 bases and J lost 5, with 15 bases in between. The germline CDR1 and CDR2 sequences are MDHEN and SYDVKM. CDR3 in amino acids: CASSYHSRVHEQYF. The CDR3 DNA sequence: TGTGCCAGCAGTTACCATTCCAGGGTCCACGAGCAGTACTTC.

This sequence joins TRBV6-1 and TRBJ2-3; D remains ambiguous. The germline V and J ends were trimmed by 7 bases and 2 bases, with 4 bases remaining between them. This CDR3 comprises 11 residues. Germline CDR1 is MNHNS and CDR2 is SASEGT. CDR3 DNA sequence: TGTGCCAGCACAAACACAGATACGCAGTATTTT. This gives the protein CASTNTDTQYF.

The chain carries TRBV5-5 and TRBJ2-3; D is ambiguous. Germline loops: CDR1 SGHKS, CDR2 YYEKEE (reference sequence). Trimming cost V 0 bases and J 2 bases, with 13 bases left between them. The CDR3 runs 16 residues. CDR3 loop: CASSLGMAVITDTQYF. The CDR3 nucleotides are TGTGCCAGCAGCTTGGGTATGGCCGTAATCACAGATACGCAGTATTTT.

The chain combines TRBV6-5 with TRBJ2-2, with D maybe TRBD1 (5 bases). Per the germline V gene, CDR1 is MNHEY and CDR2 is SVGAGI. There are 14 residues in the CDR3. Trimming cost V 5 bases and J 3 bases, with 10 bases left between them. CDR3 protein: CASSNLGDTGELFF. Here the CDR3 DNA reads TGTGCCAGCAGTAACCTAGGGGACACCGGGGAGCTGTTTTTT.

The rearrangement uses TRBV18 and TRBJ2-3; D is perhaps TRBD2 (5 bases). The CDR3 extends over 13 amino acids. The V end was cut by 6 bases, the J end by 7 bases, with 14 bases between. CDR1 KGHSH and CDR2 LQKENI come from the germline V gene. CDR3 sequence: CASSTERQYTQYF. The CDR3, as DNA: TGTGCCAGCTCGACGGAGCGGCAATATACGCAGTATTTT.

V and J are TRBV4-3 and TRBJ2-7; perhaps TRBD2 as D (6 bases). This CDR3 is built from 17 residues. Germline loops: CDR1 LGHNA, CDR2 YSLEER. V lost 0 bases, J lost 3 bases, and 18 bases lay in between. The CDR3: CASSQEMVGGTDYEQYF. The CDR3 coding sequence is TGCGCCAGCAGCCAAGAGATGGTGGGAGGAACCGACTACGAGCAGTACTTC.

The chain combines TRBV9 with TRBJ1-3; TRBD1 might be the D (5 bases). This CDR3 region has 15 residues. V lost 6 bases and J lost 0, with 13 bases in between. Germline CDR1 is SGDLS and CDR2 is YYNGEE. DNA of the CDR3: TGTGCCAGCAATAACAGGAGGGACTCTGGAAACACCATATATTTT. Protein sequence: CASNNRRDSGNTIYF. Drawing the rest from reference TRBV9 and TRBJ1-3, the complete variable domain is DSGVTQTPKHLITATGQRVTLRCSPRSGDLSVYWYQQSLDQGLQFLIQYYNGEERAKGNILERFSAQQFPDLHSELNLSSLELGDSALYFCASNNRRDSGNTIYFGEGSWLTVV.

The chain is built from TRBV7-2 and TRBJ2-1; TRBD2 matches at 10 bases. The length of the CDR3 is 15 residues. V shed 7 bases, J shed 3 bases, and the junction held 6 bases outside the gene matches. Germline CDR1 SGHTA, CDR2 FQGNSA. DNA of the CDR3: TGTGCCAGCATAGCTAGCGGGAGTGGCTACAATGAGCAGTTCTTC. Amino acids: CASIASGSGYNEQFF. Combining the CDR3 with reference TRBV7-2 and TRBJ2-1 gives the whole variable domain GAGVSQSPSNKVTEKGKDVELRCDPISGHTALYWYRQSLGQGLEFLIYFQGNSAPDKSGLPSDRFSAERTGGSVSTLTIQRTQQEDSAVYLCASIASGSGYNEQFFGPGTRLTVL.

The chain carries TRBV9 and TRBJ2-5; 11 nucleotides align to TRBD2. J was trimmed by 1 base and V by 4 bases; bases with no gene match: 3. Germline CDR1 and CDR2: SGDLS and YYNGEE. The CDR3 extends over 15 amino acids. CDR3 sequence: CASSIGTSGQETQYF. The CDR3 DNA sequence: TGTGCCAGCAGCATAGGGACTAGCGGCCAAGAGACCCAGTACTTC.

The rearrangement uses TRBV5-1 and TRBJ2-1; 13 nucleotides align to TRBD2. Germline loops: CDR1 SGHRS, CDR2 YFSETQ. Trimming at V came to 3 bases and at J to 4 bases, leaving 1 base not matched to a gene. The CDR3 is 15 amino acids. In DNA form, the CDR3 reads TGCGCCAGCAGCTGGACTAGCGGGAGATACAATGAGCAGTTCTTC. This gives the protein CASSWTSGRYNEQFF.

This chain's CDR3 is CASSDSGTGGTEAFF. In DNA, the CDR3 is TGTGCCAGCAGCGACTCCGGGACAGGGGGCACTGAAGCTTTCTTT. The gene calls are TRBV9 and TRBJ1-1, with 11 bases matching TRBD1. Germline CDR1 is SGDLS and CDR2 is YYNGEE. J was trimmed by 4 bases and V by 3 bases; bases with no gene match: 5. The CDR3 runs 15 residues.

V and J are TRBV7-6 and TRBJ2-7; D unresolved. CDR1 and CDR2 from the germline V gene are SGHVS and FNYEAQ. Trimming pared 0 bases from V and 2 bases from J, leaving 5 bases between. CDR3 length equals 13 residues. The CDR3 DNA reads TGTGCCAGCAGCTTAGCGAACACCTACGAGCAGTACTTC. Translation gives CASSLANTYEQYF.

This chain uses TRBV30 with TRBJ2-7; D may be TRBD2 (5 bases). The CDR3 is made up of 15 amino acids. Trimming removed 2 bases from V and 4 bases from J, with 18 bases in between. Germline V gene lookup returns CDR1 GTSNPN and CDR2 SVGIG (reference sequence). CDR3 residues: CAWSPSIGVGYEQYF. CDR3 coding DNA: TGTGCCTGGAGTCCATCTATCGGGGTTGGGTACGAGCAGTACTTC.

The chain has TRBV19 and TRBJ2-2; TRBD1 matches at 8 bases. CDR3 length: 13 residues. With 4 bases clipped from V and 5 bases from J, the junction kept 0 bases outside the gene matches. CDR1 is LNHDA, CDR2 SQIVND, per germline (reference sequence). The CDR3 DNA follows: TGTGCCAGTAGTAGGACAGGGACCGGGGAGCTGTTTTTT. Amino acid sequence: CASSRTGTGELFF.

The chain employs TRBV6-5 and TRBJ1-5, with a possible D match to TRBD1 (6 bases). This CDR3 region has 15 residues. Germline CDR1 MNHEY, CDR2 SVGAGI. V lost 5 bases and J 3 bases, leaving 14 bases between the germline ends. The DNA for the CDR3 is TGTGCCAGCAGTCGAAAACGACAGGCCAATCAGCCCCAGCATTTT. Translated: CASSRKRQANQPQHF.

The chain is built from TRBV7-6 and TRBJ2-7; tentative D call: TRBD1 (5 bases). This CDR3 spans 14 amino acids. CDR1 is SGHVS, CDR2 FNYEAQ, per germline. V was shortened by 6 bases and J by 2 bases, with 14 bases between the two germline ends. This CDR3 is CASSLQDGAYEQYF. CDR3 nucleotide sequence: TGTGCCAGCAGTCTACAGGACGGTGCCTACGAGCAGTACTTC.

This chain connects TRBV10-3 to TRBJ2-7; TRBD2 agrees at 12 bases. V shed 3 bases and J 2 bases; nucleotides not matched to a gene: 5. This CDR3 is 16 amino acids long. Germline V gene lookup returns CDR1 ENHRY and CDR2 SYGVKD. CDR3 bases: TGTGCCATCAGTGACCAGACTAGCGGGAGAGCCTACGAGCAGTACTTC. Protein sequence: CAISDQTSGRAYEQYF.

This clone has a single count. The chain has TRBV7-3 and TRBJ2-3; 7 nucleotides line up with TRBD2. The CDR3 extends over 13 amino acids. Germline V gene sequence: CDR1 SGHTA, CDR2 FQGTGA. V dropped 5 bases and J dropped 1; count of bases not matched to a gene: 0. This CDR3 reads CASSTSGTDTQYF. CDR3 bases: TGTGCCAGCAGCACTAGCGGCACAGATACGCAGTATTTT.

The chain uses TRBV6-1 and TRBJ1-5; maybe TRBD1 (5 bases). The CDR3 is 13 residues long. The ends were cut back, 5 bases at V and 6 bases at J, with 11 bases in the middle. Looked up from germline, CDR1 is MNHNS and CDR2 is SASEGT. For the CDR3, the DNA is TGTGCCAGCAGTTGGGAAGGGGTTCAGCCCCAGCATTTT. The encoded protein is CASSWEGVQPQHF.

The chain recombines TRBV7-9 with TRBJ1-1, with 10 bases lining up with TRBD1. This CDR3 has 19 amino acids. CDR1 is SEHNR, CDR2 FQNEAQ, per germline (reference sequence). The junction had 18 bases not matched to a gene; V was cut back by 5 bases and J by 3 bases. The CDR3 DNA is TGTGCCAGCAGCCGAATAAAACGCGACAGGGGGCGCCGACACACTGAAGCTTTCTTT. Its translation is CASSRIKRDRGRRHTEAFF.

Worth noting for this clone: This specimen includes other DNA sequences encoding the same CDR3. The chain has TRBV9 and TRBJ1-1, with D perhaps matching TRBD1 (5 bases). The germline V and J ends were trimmed by 0 bases and 1 base, with 7 bases remaining between them. The CDR3 consists of 14 residues. Germline CDR1 and CDR2: SGDLS and YYNGEE. DNA of the CDR3: TGTGCCAGCAGCGTAGAGGGGCCGAACACTGAAGCTTTCTTT. Protein: CASSVEGPNTEAFF.

This clone showed up just a few times. This sequence joins TRBV28 and TRBJ1-1; D is unclear. Germline V gene lookup returns CDR1 MDHEN and CDR2 SYDVKM. Trimming stripped 5 bases from V and 3 bases from J, with 16 bases between. The CDR3 runs 15 residues. This CDR3 reads CASSQWAGKDTEAFF. The CDR3 region has the DNA TGTGCCAGCAGTCAATGGGCGGGGAAGGACACTGAAGCTTTCTTT.

J is TRBJ2-5 and V is TRBV11-2; a weak D match, TRBD2 (6 bases). Per the germline V gene, CDR1 is SGHAT and CDR2 is FQNNGV. The CDR3 sequence is 14 residues long. Trimming removed 1 base from V and 4 bases from J, with 10 bases in between. CDR3 amino acids: CASSLVRDRETQYF. CDR3 sequence (DNA): TGTGCCAGCAGCTTAGTGCGGGATCGAGAGACCCAGTACTTC.

The rearrangement joins TRBV28 to TRBJ2-7; 8 bases align to TRBD2. CDR3 length: 15 residues. Per the germline V gene, CDR1 is MDHEN and CDR2 is SYDVKM. Trimming cost V 4 bases and J 7 bases; bases outside gene matches: 12. The CDR3 coding sequence is TGTGCCAGCAGTTCGGAACTAGCGGACCTCTTAGAGCAGTACTTC. Amino acids: CASSSELADLLEQYF.

The V gene is TRBV6-5, the J gene TRBJ2-1; 10 nucleotides match TRBD1. Looked up from germline, CDR1 is MNHEY and CDR2 is SVGAGI. There are 14 residues in the CDR3. With 2 bases clipped from V and 9 bases from J, the junction kept 4 bases outside the gene matches. DNA of the CDR3: TGTGCCAGCAGTTACACGGGACAGGGGACTGAGCAGTTCTTC. Amino acid sequence: CASSYTGQGTEQFF.